Listed below are T cell receptor beta chains from one sample, sequenced in a study of blood T cell repertoires in COVID-19. The repertoire was sequenced with immunoSEQ multiplex PCR; TCRdb's copy has only in-frame clones and lacks some. The profile shows about 120,000 clones, 87% of them singletons. The specimen sequenced was peripheral blood. The receptors derive from a human donor in a cohort sampled during active COVID-19. Both conserved end residues are part of each CDR3. A D gene is named only where the DNA matches it firmly. Size is omitted from some rows. Given values are once, few, many or a class for expanded clones.

J gene | clone size | D gene | V gene | CDR3 protein | CDR3 DNA
TRBJ2-1 | NA | NA | TRBV1 | CTSSQDQARTSGGKDNNEQFF | TGCACCAGCAGCCAAGATCAGGCTCGGACTAGCGGGGGAAAAGATAACAATGAGCAGTTCTTC
TRBJ1-2 | NA | NA | TRBV18 | CASSPEAGSNYGYTF | TGTGCCAGCTCACCGGAGGCGGGGAGTAACTATGGCTACACCTTC
TRBJ2-7 | NA | NA | TRBV6-5 | CASSPEANRHYEQYF | TGTGCCAGCAGCCCGGAGGCTAACCGACACTACGAGCAGTACTTC
TRBJ1-6 | NA | NA | TRBV14 | CASSHRNSPLHF | TGTGCCAGCAGCCACAGGAATTCACCCCTCCACTTT
TRBJ2-1 | NA | TRBD2 | TRBV7-9 | CASSPRFASGSYEQFF | TGTGCCAGCAGTCCGCGTTTTGCTAGCGGGAGTTATGAGCAGTTCTTC
TRBJ1-2 | NA | NA | TRBV30 | CAWSVGSVTNYGYTF | TGTGCCTGGAGTGTGGGCTCGGTAACCAACTATGGCTACACCTTC
TRBJ1-1 | NA | NA | TRBV9 | CASSVRGGVDTEAFF | TGTGCCAGCAGCGTCCGTGGAGGGGTTGACACTGAAGCTTTCTTT
TRBJ1-6 | NA | TRBD1 | TRBV7-3 | CASSLLGQGNSPLHF | TGTGCCAGCAGCTTATTGGGACAGGGGAATTCACCCCTCCACTTT
TRBJ2-7 | NA | NA | TRBV30 | CAWARETPYEQYF | TGTGCCTGGGCCAGGGAAACCCCCTACGAGCAGTACTTC
TRBJ1-5 | NA | NA | TRBV28 | CASSLGQSNGPQHF | TGTGCCAGCAGTTTGGGGCAGTCAAACGGTCCCCAGCATTTT
TRBJ1-6 | few | NA | TRBV7-2 | CASSPTGLSNSPLHF | TGTGCCAGCAGCCCCACAGGGCTGAGTAATTCACCCCTCCACTTT
TRBJ2-7 | NA | NA | TRBV19 | CASRLAGAGDYEQYF | TGTGCCAGTAGACTCGCGGGGGCAGGGGACTACGAGCAGTACTTC
TRBJ2-5 | NA | NA | TRBV7-2 | CASSSYRTGRTGAQYF | TGTGCCAGCAGCTCATACCGGACCGGGCGGACGGGGGCCCAGTACTTC
TRBJ2-1 | NA | TRBD1 | TRBV5-6 | CASSIDRGQAYNEQFF | TGTGCCAGCAGCATAGACAGGGGGCAGGCCTACAATGAGCAGTTCTTC
TRBJ2-5 | NA | NA | TRBV7-9 | CASSSPKVSGETQYF | TGTGCCAGCAGCTCCCCAAAGGTGTCGGGAGAGACCCAGTACTTC
TRBJ1-1 | once | NA | TRBV19 | CASRQGMNTEAFF | TGTGCCAGTAGACAGGGTATGAACACTGAAGCTTTCTTT
TRBJ1-5 | NA | TRBD1 | TRBV28 | CASRSQGAPGQPQHF | TGTGCCAGCAGATCTCAGGGGGCGCCGGGTCAGCCCCAGCATTTT
TRBJ2-7 | few | TRBD2 | TRBV5-6 | CASSSLGRGYEQYF | TGTGCCAGCAGCTCCCTGGGGAGGGGCTACGAGCAGTACTTC
TRBJ2-1 | NA | TRBD2 | TRBV7-2 | CASSLVPEFGGRDYNEQFF | TGTGCCAGCAGCTTAGTTCCCGAGTTTGGAGGGAGGGATTACAATGAGCAGTTCTTC
TRBJ1-4 | NA | NA | TRBV15 | CATRSDLTGNEKLFF | TGTGCCACCAGGTCGGATCTAACAGGGAATGAAAAACTGTTTTTT
TRBJ1-4 | NA | NA | TRBV18 | CASSPGQTTNEKLFF | TGTGCCAGCTCACCAGGTCAGACAACTAATGAAAAACTGTTTTTT
TRBJ1-3 | many | NA | TRBV9 | CASSVGGGSGNTIYF | TGTGCCAGCAGCGTAGGGGGCGGCTCTGGAAACACCATATATTTT
TRBJ2-1 | NA | NA | TRBV28 | CASSKLSGYNEQFF | TGTGCCAGCAGTAAACTGAGCGGCTACAATGAGCAGTTCTTC
TRBJ2-5 | NA | NA | TRBV18 | CASSPQRAEQTQYF | TGTGCCAGCTCACCCCAGCGGGCCGAACAGACCCAGTACTTC
TRBJ1-4 | NA | NA | TRBV5-1 | CASSYDTLATNEKLFF | TGCGCCAGCAGCTACGACACCCTGGCAACTAATGAAAAACTGTTTTTT
TRBJ2-1 | NA | TRBD1 | TRBV4-1 | CASRRDRGNSEQFF | TGCGCCAGCAGGCGGGACAGGGGCAATAGTGAGCAGTTCTTC
TRBJ2-4 | NA | TRBD1 | TRBV28 | CASSFGGTGGDIQYF | TGTGCCAGCAGTTTTGGGGGGACAGGAGGGGACATTCAGTACTTC
TRBJ2-5 | NA | TRBD2 | TRBV9 | CASSVATSGTGETQYF | TGTGCCAGCAGCGTAGCGACTAGCGGGACGGGAGAGACCCAGTACTTC
TRBJ2-7 | NA | NA | TRBV7-2 | CASSSSPGYEQYF | TGTGCCAGCAGCTCATCACCGGGGTACGAGCAGTACTTC
TRBJ1-3 | NA | TRBD1 | TRBV5-6 | CASSLGGTGRSGNTIYF | TGTGCCAGCAGCTTGGGTGGGACAGGGCGTTCTGGAAACACCATATATTTT
TRBJ1-5 | NA | NA | TRBV4-1 | CASSQDGGGARLVYQPQHF | TGCGCCAGCAGCCAAGATGGGGGGGGCGCAAGGCTGGTGTATCAGCCCCAGCATTTT
TRBJ2-6 | NA | NA | TRBV21-1 | CASRNSRDFFTCGANVLTF | TGTGCCAGCAGAAACTCCAGGGATTTCTTTACTTGCGGGGCCAACGTCCTGACTTTC
TRBJ1-2 | NA | NA | TRBV14 | CASSPRGLGRGYGYTF | TGTGCCAGCAGCCCTCGCGGACTCGGGAGAGGGTATGGCTACACCTTC
TRBJ2-1 | NA | TRBD2 | TRBV19 | CASSILASGIYNEQFF | TGTGCCAGTAGTATTTTGGCTAGCGGGATCTACAATGAGCAGTTCTTC
TRBJ2-2 | NA | NA | TRBV27 | CASSLGQGNTGELFF | TGTGCCAGCAGTTTAGGGCAGGGGAACACCGGGGAGCTGTTTTTT
TRBJ2-7 | NA | NA | TRBV29-1 | CSVGRTTYEQYF | TGCAGCGTTGGACGGACTACCTACGAGCAGTACTTC
TRBJ2-7 | NA | TRBD1 | TRBV5-1 | CASSLGQGRLDEQYF | TGCGCCAGCAGCCTGGGACAGGGCCGTCTCGACGAGCAGTACTTC
TRBJ1-4 | NA | NA | TRBV5-1 | CASSLATEGEKLFF | TGCGCCAGCAGCTTGGCAACAGAAGGTGAAAAACTGTTTTTT
TRBJ1-1 | NA | NA | TRBV28 | CASSPLDSLNTEAFF | TGTGCCAGCAGTCCCCTCGACAGCCTGAACACTGAAGCTTTCTTT
TRBJ1-6 | NA | NA | TRBV5-4 | CASSFPQGSYNSPLHF | TGTGCCAGCAGCTTCCCACAGGGATCCTATAATTCACCCCTCCACTTT
TRBJ2-1 | NA | TRBD1 | TRBV7-9 | CASSFWTGDYNEQFF | TGTGCCAGCAGCTTTTGGACAGGCGATTACAATGAGCAGTTCTTC
TRBJ1-1 | NA | TRBD1 | TRBV10-3 | CAISAGQGVDTEAFF | TGTGCCATCAGCGCGGGACAGGGGGTCGACACTGAAGCTTTCTTT